This TCR beta chain was profiled in a study of blood T cell repertoires in COVID-19. Study-wide background: Acute-phase and convalescent COVID-19 samples originated in the United States, Italy and Spain.

Source study methods: It was from reference gene primer amplification that nucleated cell counts were estimated. Method: immunoSEQ multiplex PCR; TCRdb's copy keeps in-frame clones and lacks some. The DNA gave D and trimming, while V, J and clone size come from that table. The repertoire consists of some 150,000 clones, with 70% to 90% occurring once and the leading ten covering 5%. CDR1 SGHRS and CDR2 YFSETQ come from the germline V gene. The CDR3 sequence is 11 residues long. The V gene lost 3 bases and the J gene lost 4 bases, with 5 bases spanning the gap. The sequencing input was peripheral blood. This sequence joins TRBV5-1 and TRBJ2-7, with D unresolved. The origin of this receptor is a woman aged 45-65 years with acute or convalescent COVID-19. Here the CDR3 reads CASSYRYEQYF. Here the CDR3 DNA reads TGCGCCAGCAGCTACCGGTACGAGCAGTACTTC.